This T cell receptor (beta chain) was documented in a study of Graves' ophthalmopathy and Graves' hyperthyroidism. The CDR3 is made up of 16 amino acids. Germline values: CDR1 KGHDR, CDR2 SFDVKD. V gave up 2 bases and J gave up 0 bases, with 11 bases separating them. Other autoimmune disease, uncontrolled infection, pregnancy and lactation led to exclusion. PBMCs were isolated by Ficoll-Paque density gradient centrifugation, using approximately 10 ml of fresh peripheral blood as the starting material. This clonotype was detected ten times or more. RNA transcripts were the template, and TCR beta CDR3 regions were amplified from them. Following a first-round RT-PCR that used HTBI primers, a second-round multiplex PCR was carried out. One entry per CDR3 protein, called by TCRdb with MiXCR from the multiplex PCR reads. The sample has 20,000 to 25,000 distinct CDR3 sequences; roughly 50% are singletons.

This clonotype was obtained from an adult woman with stable Graves' hyperthyroidism. The V call is TRBV24-1, the J call TRBJ2-3; the D call may be TRBD1 or TRBD2 (5 bases each). The sample comprised peripheral blood. The CDR3 loop is CATSDSGTDSTDTQYF. CDR3 bases: TGTGCCACCAGTGATTCCGGGACGGATAGCACAGATACGCAGTATTTT.